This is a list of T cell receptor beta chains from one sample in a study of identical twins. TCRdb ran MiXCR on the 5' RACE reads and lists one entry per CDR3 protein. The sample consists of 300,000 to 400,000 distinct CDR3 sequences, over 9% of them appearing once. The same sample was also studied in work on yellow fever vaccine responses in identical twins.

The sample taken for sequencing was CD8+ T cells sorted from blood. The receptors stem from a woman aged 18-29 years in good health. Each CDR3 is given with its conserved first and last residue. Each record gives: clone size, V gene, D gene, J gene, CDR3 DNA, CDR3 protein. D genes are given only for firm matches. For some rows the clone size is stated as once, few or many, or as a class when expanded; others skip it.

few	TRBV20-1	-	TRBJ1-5	TGCAGTGCTAGCGGTTATGGCCCAGGAGAGAATCAGCCCCAGCATTTT	CSASGYGPGENQPQHF
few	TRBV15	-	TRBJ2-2	TGTGCCACCGAGTCCCACACCGGGGAGCTGTTTTTT	CATESHTGELFF
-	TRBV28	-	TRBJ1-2	TGTGCCAGCAGTATCACCCGGGGGCATGGCTACACCTTC	CASSITRGHGYTF
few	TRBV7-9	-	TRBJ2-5	TGTGCCAGCAGCTTACCAGGGGGGGGAGAGACCCAGTACTTC	CASSLPGGGETQYF
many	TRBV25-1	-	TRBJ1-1	TGTGCCAGCAGTGATTCCCGGAACACTGAAGCTTTCTTT	CASSDSRNTEAFF
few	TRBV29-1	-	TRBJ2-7	TGCAGCGGCAGGTACTCCTACGAGCAGTACTTC	CSGRYSYEQYF
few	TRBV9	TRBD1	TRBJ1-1	TGTGCCAGCAGCGCAGGGGGGTTGACTGAAGCTTTCTTT	CASSAGGLTEAFF
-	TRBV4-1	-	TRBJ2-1	TGCGCCAGCAGCCAAGATATCTACAATGAGCAGTTCTTC	CASSQDIYNEQFF
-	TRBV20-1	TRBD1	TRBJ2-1	TGCAGTGCTTCACAGGGGGCCCTCTCCTACAATGAGCAGTTCTTC	CSASQGALSYNEQFF
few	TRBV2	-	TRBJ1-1	TGTGCCAGCAGTGAAGGGGTGCGTACTGAAGCTTTCTTT	CASSEGVRTEAFF
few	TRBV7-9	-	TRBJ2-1	TGTGCCAGCAGCCGGGCACAGGGACTCTTTTACAATGAGCAGTTCTTC	CASSRAQGLFYNEQFF
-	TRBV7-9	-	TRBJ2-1	TGTGCCAGCAGCTTAGCGCGGTACTCCTACAATGAGCAGTTCTTC	CASSLARYSYNEQFF
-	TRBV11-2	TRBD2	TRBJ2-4	TGTGCCAGCAGCCCTCCTCGGGGGGGGGAAGTTAAAAACATTCAGTACTTC	CASSPPRGGEVKNIQYF
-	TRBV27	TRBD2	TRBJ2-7	TGTGCCAGCATCAAAGCGGGAGACGGCTCCTACGAGCAGTACTTC	CASIKAGDGSYEQYF
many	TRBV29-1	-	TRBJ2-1	TGCAGCGTTGATTTGGGACCCGACAATGAGCAGTTCTTC	CSVDLGPDNEQFF
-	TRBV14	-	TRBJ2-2	TGTGCCAGCAGCACGGGACCGTACACCGGGGAGCTGTTTTTT	CASSTGPYTGELFF
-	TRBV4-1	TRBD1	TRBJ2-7	TGCGCCAGCAGCCAAGGGACAGGGAACTCCTACGAGCAGTACTTC	CASSQGTGNSYEQYF
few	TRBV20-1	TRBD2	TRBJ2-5	TGCAGTGCTAGGGGTCAAGCGGGAGGAGAGACCCAGTACTTC	CSARGQAGGETQYF
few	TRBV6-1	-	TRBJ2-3	TGTGCCAGCAGTGAAGTCTTTTTACTAGACAACACAGATACGCAGTATTTT	CASSEVFLLDNTDTQYF
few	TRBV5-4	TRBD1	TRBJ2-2	TGTGCCAGCAGTCTACCCGGGACAGCCAACACCGGGGAGCTGTTTTTT	CASSLPGTANTGELFF
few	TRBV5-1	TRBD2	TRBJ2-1	TGCGCCAGCAGTCCCCGTGGGACTAGCGGGCCGAAGAGCTCCTACAATGAGCAGTTCTTC	CASSPRGTSGPKSSYNEQFF
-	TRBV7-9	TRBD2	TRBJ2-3	TGTGCCAGCAGCCCTAGCGGGTTGACAGGCACAGATACGCAGTATTTT	CASSPSGLTGTDTQYF
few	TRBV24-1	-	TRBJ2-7	TGTGCCACCAGGGATTCGGTGGGCTACGAGCAGTACTTC	CATRDSVGYEQYF
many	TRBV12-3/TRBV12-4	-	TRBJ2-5	TGTGCCAGCAGTTTAGTTTTGGCGGAGACCCAGTACTTC	CASSLVLAETQYF
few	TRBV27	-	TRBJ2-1	TGTGCCAGCAGTTTATCGAACAGGCCGCTGTTCTTC	CASSLSNRPLFF
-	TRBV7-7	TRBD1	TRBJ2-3	TGTGCCAGCAGCTTCGGGACAGCCCTCACAGATACGCAGTATTTT	CASSFGTALTDTQYF
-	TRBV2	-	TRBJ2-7	TGTGCCAGCCCGGGGTCCCGTGGGGGAGACGAGCAGTACTTC	CASPGSRGGDEQYF
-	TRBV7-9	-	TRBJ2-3	TGTGCCAGCAGTCAACCTAGGGAGGGGGGAGTCACAGATACGCAGTATTTT	CASSQPREGGVTDTQYF
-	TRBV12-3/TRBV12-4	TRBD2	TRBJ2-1	TGTGCCAGCAGCCATCCTTCGGAGGGGACTAGCGGGGTTTACAATGAGCAGTTCTTC	CASSHPSEGTSGVYNEQFF
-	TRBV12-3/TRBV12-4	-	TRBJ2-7	TGTGCCAGCAGTTTACGGGGCCTCATGGGCGAGCAGTACTTC	CASSLRGLMGEQYF
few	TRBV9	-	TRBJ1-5	TGTGCCAGCAGCGTAGAGGGGAGTAGCAATCAGCCCCAGCATTTT	CASSVEGSSNQPQHF
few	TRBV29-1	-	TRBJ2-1	TGCAGCGTTGAAGACTACACTAGCTCCTACAATGAGCAGTTCTTC	CSVEDYTSSYNEQFF
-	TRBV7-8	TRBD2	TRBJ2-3	TGTGCCAGCAGCTTAGGGCGACTAGCGGGGGGGTATAGCACAGATACGCAGTATTTT	CASSLGRLAGGYSTDTQYF
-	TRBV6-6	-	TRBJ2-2	TGTGCCAGCAGTTACTCGTCGGAGCTGTTTTTT	CASSYSSELFF
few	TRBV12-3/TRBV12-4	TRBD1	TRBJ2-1	TGTGCCAGCAGTTCGGGGACAGGGTTTCAGTTCTTC	CASSSGTGFQFF
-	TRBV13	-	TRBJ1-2	TGTGCCAGCAGCTTAGAGACAGACGCGCTCACCTTC	CASSLETDALTF
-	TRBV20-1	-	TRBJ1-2	TGCAGTGCTAGAGGGGGACCTCAGGGCTACACCTTC	CSARGGPQGYTF
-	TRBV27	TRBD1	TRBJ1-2	TGTGCCAGCAGTTTTAAGAACTCAGGGGGCAGCTATGGCTACACCTTC	CASSFKNSGGSYGYTF
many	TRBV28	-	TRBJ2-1	TGTGCCAGCAGTCCCTCCCGCGCGAACCTAGTTAATGAGCAGTTCTTC	CASSPSRANLVNEQFF
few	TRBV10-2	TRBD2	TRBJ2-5	TGCGCCAGCAACCCTGTAGCGGGAAAAGAGACCCAGTACTTC	CASNPVAGKETQYF
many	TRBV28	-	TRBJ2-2	TGTGCCAGCAGTTTATTAGCTAGCCGACTCACCGGGGAGCTGTTTTTT	CASSLLASRLTGELFF
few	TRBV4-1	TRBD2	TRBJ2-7	TGCGCCAGCAGCCCGGGGGGACTAGCGGACGAGCAGTACTTC	CASSPGGLADEQYF